Here is one T cell receptor beta chain with its context. CDR3 length: 15 residues. Original handling: It was from reference gene primer amplification that nucleated cell counts were estimated. Repertoires were generated with immunoSEQ multiplex PCR, while TCRdb's copy carries only in-frame clones and drops some. V, J and clone size reflect that table, while D and trimming were determined from the DNA. Of roughly 190,000 clones listed, more than 70% are singletons. This entry comes from a study of blood T cell repertoires in COVID-19. The source is a man aged 50 to 60 with active or convalescent COVID-19. The J gene is TRBJ2-3, the V gene TRBV12-1; the tabulated D call, TRBD1, remains unverified against the DNA. TRBV12-1 is tagged as a pseudogene. The sample was peripheral blood. The CDR3 region is CASSNRGDGTDTQYF. The CDR3 bases are TGTGCCAGCAGCAACAGGGGTGATGGGACAGATACGCAGTATTTT.